This T cell receptor (beta chain) comes out of a study of T cell responses to AZD1222 COVID-19 vaccine. This table comes from immunoSEQ multiplex PCR, and its TCRdb copy is limited to in-frame clones, with some not included. The table shows 90,000 to 110,000 clones, with about nine tenths occurring only once. The CDR3 runs 16 residues. Germline V gives CDR1 GTSNPN, CDR2 SVGIG (reference sequence). V dropped 2 bases and J dropped 2 bases, with 18 bases sitting between them. Comments on this clone: Its antigen is currently unknown.

Overall study results and limits: The reported proportion of spike-specific TCRs targeting unmutated variant regions was nearly half. The donor group comprised mostly white British people and more females; the analysis possibly underestimated clonal diversity. Spike-spanning, vaccine-associated CD4 TCRs were dominant at 160-218 and 743-854.

The chain couples TRBV30 to TRBJ1-2; tentative D call: TRBD1 (6 bases). Specimen: peripheral blood, collected on day 0 of AZD1222 vaccination. The receptor was derived from an adult in good health. The CDR3 reads CAWSPPGGGVNYGYTF. CDR3 nucleotides: TGTGCCTGGAGTCCCCCGGGGGGGGGCGTAAACTATGGCTACACCTTC.